One and the same sample provided the 30 T cell receptor beta chains below, sequenced in a study of OX40 agonist ivuxolimab in advanced cancers. Libraries were prepared by immunoSEQ multiplex PCR; TCRdb keeps only in-frame clonotypes and omits some of them. Altogether nearly 95,000 clones are present, roughly 94% being singletons, with the ten largest covering about 2.6%. Sequencing was performed on CD4+ or CD8+ T cells sorted from blood, taken in a trial of the OX40 agonist ivuxolimab. Source of these receptors: an adult with an advanced solid tumor such as melanoma, head and neck, liver or kidney cancer.

The rearrangement links TRBV19 to TRBJ2-5; weak D call: TRBD2 (7 bases). CDR1 is LNHDA and CDR2 is SQIVND in the germline V gene (reference sequence). The length of the CDR3 is 16 residues. The V end lost 4 bases, the J end lost 1 base, and 16 bases lay between the germline ends. The CDR3 reads CASSRWAGAPQETQYF. CDR3 bases: TGTGCCAGTAGTAGGTGGGCGGGGGCCCCCCAAGAGACCCAGTACTTC. The variable domain in full, completed from reference TRBV19 and TRBJ2-5, reads DGGITQSPKYLFRKEGQNVTLSCEQNLNHDAMYWYRQDPGQGLRLIYYSQIVNDFQKGDIAEGYSVSREKKESFPLTVTSAQKNPTAFYLCASSRWAGAPQETQYFGPGTRLLVL.

Here the CDR3 reads CASSSNPLAGYNEQFF. The DNA for the CDR3 is TGTGCCAGCAGCTCCAACCCGCTAGCGGGATACAATGAGCAGTTCTTC. The chain has TRBV7-3 and TRBJ2-1; 9 bases match TRBD2. Germline trimming cut 4 bases from V and 4 bases from J; bases unmatched to any gene: 8. Per the germline V gene, CDR1 is SGHTA and CDR2 is FQGTGA. The CDR3 extends over 16 amino acids. Full variable domain (missing parts from reference TRBV7-3 and TRBJ2-1): GAGVSQTPSNKVTEKGKYVELRCDPISGHTALYWYRQSLGQGPEFLIYFQGTGAADDSGLPNDRFFAVRPEGSVSTLKIQRTERGDSAVYLCASSSNPLAGYNEQFFGPGTRLTVL.

This chain links TRBV11-3 with TRBJ2-7; 7 bases align to TRBD1. This CDR3 is built from 15 residues. V lost 8 bases and J lost 4; bases outside the gene matches: 14. Germline V lookup: CDR1 SGHNT, CDR2 YENEEA. The CDR3: CASRIPQGISYEQYF. CDR3 bases: TGTGCCAGCCGAATTCCACAGGGGATTTCGTACGAGCAGTACTTC.

The V gene is TRBV19, the J gene TRBJ1-3, with a tentative D call TRBD1 (5 bases). The germline CDR1 and CDR2 sequences are LNHDA and SQIVND (reference sequence). Trimming took off 11 bases at V and 0 bases at J, with 11 bases between the two ends. The CDR3 length is 13 residues. CDR3 residues: CAVGPNSGNTIYF. The CDR3 nucleotides are TGTGCCGTGGGACCTAACTCTGGAAACACCATATATTTT. Drawing the rest from reference TRBV19 and TRBJ1-3, the complete variable domain is DGGITQSPKYLFRKEGQNVTLSCEQNLNHDAMYWYRQDPGQGLRLIYYSQIVNDFQKGDIAEGYSVSREKKESFPLTVTSAQKNPTAFYLCAVGPNSGNTIYFGEGSWLTVV.

V and J are TRBV2 and TRBJ1-2, with TRBD1 identical over 11 bases. The germline gives CDR1 SNHLY, CDR2 FYNNEI. CDR3 length: 12 residues. The junction had 0 bases not matched to a gene; V was cut back by 6 bases and J by 6 bases. CDR3 residues: CASRDRGHGYTF. The CDR3 DNA reads TGTGCCAGCAGGGACAGGGGGCATGGCTACACCTTC.

V and J are TRBV19 and TRBJ2-7; maybe TRBD1 (6 bases). Germline CDR1 is LNHDA and CDR2 is SQIVND (reference sequence). The length of the CDR3 is 15 residues. V lost 3 bases and J 1 base, leaving 13 bases between the germline ends. Here the CDR3 DNA reads TGTGCCAGTAGTATTGAGACAGGAAGATCCTACGAGCAGTACTTC. It encodes CASSIETGRSYEQYF.

The chain links TRBV5-4 to TRBJ2-7; TRBD1 might be the D (5 bases). Trimming took off 2 bases at V and 5 bases at J, with 8 bases between the two ends. Looked up from germline, CDR1 is SGHNT and CDR2 is YYREEE (reference sequence). This CDR3 spans 12 amino acids. The CDR3 region has the DNA TGTGCCAGCAGCTTACAGGCCGACGAGCAGTACTTC. It specifies CASSLQADEQYF.

This clone was detected only once. The rearrangement joins TRBV27 to TRBJ1-1; 9 bases are shared with TRBD1. V gave up 2 bases and J gave up 5 bases; unmatched junction bases: 6. There are 15 residues in the CDR3. Germline V CDR1 and CDR2: MNHEY, SMNVEV (reference sequence). For the CDR3, the DNA is TGTGCCAGCAGTTTAAGACAGGGGGGGACTACTGAAGCTTTCTTT. Protein sequence: CASSLRQGGTTEAFF.

The rearrangement links TRBV6-5 to TRBJ2-2; D gene uncertain. V shed 5 bases and J shed 5 bases, with 6 bases lying between them. Germline loops: CDR1 MNHEY, CDR2 SVGAGI. The CDR3 consists of 12 residues. The CDR3 region is CASSPPTGELFF. In DNA, the CDR3 is TGTGCCAGCAGTCCCCCGACCGGGGAGCTGTTTTTT.

This chain joins TRBV9 and TRBJ2-7; 10 nucleotides align to TRBD1. Germline V gene lookup returns CDR1 SGDLS and CDR2 YYNGEE. CDR3 length equals 16 residues. V shed 3 bases, J shed 4 bases, and the junction held 10 bases outside the gene matches. CDR3 in DNA: TGTGCCAGCAGCGCCCTCGGTGGGACAGGGGTGTACGAGCAGTACTTC. Amino acid sequence: CASSALGGTGVYEQYF.

In DNA form, the CDR3 reads TGTGCCAGCAGGAAGCGGATGGGGACGGATCAAGAGACCCAGTACTTC. It yields the protein CASRKRMGTDQETQYF. V and J are TRBV6-4 and TRBJ2-5, with D perhaps matching TRBD1 or TRBD2 (5 bases each). From germline, CDR1 is MRHNA and CDR2 SNTAGT. The CDR3 consists of 16 residues. Trimming cost V 6 bases and J 2 bases, with 19 bases left between them.

The rearrangement uses TRBV11-2 and TRBJ1-2; D gene uncertain. The CDR3 is made up of 13 amino acids. The V end lost 3 bases, the J end lost 8 bases, and 13 bases lay between the germline ends. Germline V lookup: CDR1 SGHAT, CDR2 FQNNGV. CDR3 sequence: CASSFGQAGGYTF. CDR3 bases: TGTGCCAGCAGCTTTGGGCAGGCCGGCGGCTACACCTTC.

CDR3: CASSSGTSGSNEQYF. Written as DNA, the CDR3 is TGTGCCAGCAGCTCCGGGACTAGCGGGAGCAATGAGCAGTACTTC. The chain joins TRBV7-7 to TRBJ2-7, with TRBD2 matching 14 bases. CDR3 length: 15 residues. The germline V gene encodes CDR1 SSHAT and CDR2 FNYEAQ (reference sequence). Trimming removed 4 bases from V and 7 bases from J; junction bases left unmatched: 6.

The chain employs TRBV27 and TRBJ2-1, with no clear D. The CDR3 has 11 residues. Trimming took 4 bases from V and 6 from J, leaving 4 bases between them. Per germline, CDR1 MNHEY and CDR2 SMNVEV (reference sequence). The CDR3: CASSWGNEQFF. The CDR3 DNA is TGTGCCAGCAGTTGGGGCAATGAGCAGTTCTTC.

The chain combines TRBV5-5 with TRBJ2-7; D call uncertain. The CDR3 covers 13 residues. Trimming removed 4 bases from V and 0 bases from J, with 8 bases in between. Germline V gene data show CDR1 as SGHKS and CDR2 as YYEKEE (reference sequence). The CDR3 sequence is CASSRTPSYEQYF. The DNA of the CDR3 is TGTGCCAGCAGCAGAACGCCCTCCTACGAGCAGTACTTC.

This clone was detected once. The chain links TRBV5-8 to TRBJ1-1; 8 bases align to TRBD1. In germline, CDR1 is SGHTS, CDR2 YDEGEE. Germline trimming cut 6 bases from V and 3 bases from J; bases unmatched to any gene: 1. The CDR3 runs 12 residues. CDR3 sequence reads: CASMTGDTEAFF. The CDR3 DNA reads TGTGCCAGCATGACAGGGGACACTGAAGCTTTCTTT.

In this sample, this clone turned up once. DNA for the CDR3: TGTGCCAGCAGCCTAATCCAGACAGGGAACTATGGCTACACCTTC. Translating gives CASSLIQTGNYGYTF. The gene calls are TRBV14 and TRBJ1-2; 7 positions agree with TRBD1. Germline lookup yields CDR1 SGHDN and CDR2 FVKESK. J lost 2 bases, V lost 4 bases, and 7 bases had no gene match. This CDR3 is 15 amino acids long.

The J gene is TRBJ2-1, the V gene TRBV5-1; 11 bases are a match to TRBD2. The CDR3 is 17 residues long. In germline, CDR1 is SGHRS, CDR2 YFSETQ. The V and J ends lost 2 bases and 7 bases, in that order; junction bases with no gene match: 11. The CDR3 reads CASSFLGLAGPRNEQFF. For the CDR3, the DNA is TGCGCCAGCAGCTTCCTCGGACTAGCGGGTCCTAGGAATGAGCAGTTCTTC.

V is TRBV4-1 and J is TRBJ2-5; D remains unclear. The CDR3 is 15 residues long. Deletions cut 4 bases from V and 1 base from J, with 13 bases between. Germline V CDR1 and CDR2: MGHRA, YSYEKL. In DNA form, the CDR3 reads TGCGCCAGCAGCCTTACCCCGCGGCCCCAAGAGACCCAGTACTTC. It specifies CASSLTPRPQETQYF.

This clone turned up a few times. The chain carries TRBV7-2 and TRBJ2-1; perhaps TRBD2 as D (5 bases). Germline V gene sequence: CDR1 SGHTA, CDR2 FQGNSA. There are 15 residues in the CDR3. Trimming shortened V by 3 bases and J by 1 base, and 10 bases separated the two germline ends. The CDR3 coding sequence is TGTGCCAGCAGCTTCTCACCGGGGTCCTACAATGAGCAGTTCTTC. Encoded protein: CASSFSPGSYNEQFF.

The chain uses TRBV7-9 and TRBJ2-5; 14 bases are shared with TRBD2. Germline loops: CDR1 SEHNR, CDR2 FQNEAQ (reference sequence). The ends lost 7 bases at V and 7 bases at J; junction bases unmatched: 14. This CDR3 is built from 17 residues. Here the CDR3 reads CASIGLAGGGPAGTQYF. In DNA form, the CDR3 reads TGTGCCAGCATAGGACTAGCGGGAGGAGGGCCCGCAGGGACCCAGTACTTC.

V and J are TRBV2 and TRBJ2-1; 9 nucleotides line up with TRBD1. The CDR3 length is 14 residues. The ends lost 6 bases at V and 8 bases at J; junction bases unmatched: 8. Germline V gene sequence: CDR1 SNHLY, CDR2 FYNNEI. For the CDR3, the DNA is TGTGCCAGCAGCCTTACCGGGACAGGGTATGAGCAGTTCTTC. This gives the protein CASSLTGTGYEQFF. Variable domain in full (rest from reference TRBV2 and TRBJ2-1): EPEVTQTPSHQVTQMGQEVILRCVPISNHLYFYWYRQILGQKVEFLVSFYNNEISEKSEIFDDQFSVERPDGSNFTLKIRSTKLEDSAMYFCASSLTGTGYEQFFGPGTRLTVL.

The chain carries TRBV19 and TRBJ2-5; D is perhaps TRBD1 (5 bases). V was clipped by 3 bases and J by 3 bases, with 14 bases between them. The CDR3 is 15 amino acids. Germline V gene sequence: CDR1 LNHDA, CDR2 SQIVND (reference sequence). The CDR3 DNA reads TGTGCCAGTAGTATTTCGGGCAGGGCTAAAGAGACCCAGTACTTC. This encodes CASSISGRAKETQYF.

This chain uses TRBV27 with TRBJ1-6; no firm D call. There are 15 residues in the CDR3. In germline, CDR1 is MNHEY, CDR2 SMNVEV (reference sequence). Trimming took 2 bases from V and 6 from J, leaving 11 bases between them. CDR3 DNA: TGTGCCAGCAGTTTACGTACGTTACCTAATTCACCCCTCCACTTT. This encodes CASSLRTLPNSPLHF.

The genes are TRBV6-5 and TRBJ2-7; D tentatively fits TRBD1 or TRBD2 (6 bases each). Trimming pared 5 bases from V and 7 bases from J, leaving 18 bases between. Germline CDR1 reads MNHEY; CDR2 reads SVGAGI. The CDR3 is made up of 14 amino acids. In nucleotides, the CDR3 is TGTGCCAGCAGTCCAAGGGGGGCTGTTTGGGAGCAGTACTTC. It encodes CASSPRGAVWEQYF.

J is TRBJ2-7 and V is TRBV30; D may be TRBD2 (5 bases). The ends were cut back, 5 bases at V and 2 bases at J, with 7 bases in the middle. CDR1 and CDR2 (germline): GTSNPN, SVGIG (reference sequence). This CDR3 is 11 amino acids long. The CDR3 reads CAWRRAYEQYF. The CDR3 nucleotides read TGTGCCTGGCGGCGGGCCTACGAGCAGTACTTC.

V is TRBV15 and J is TRBJ2-5; D might be TRBD1 (5 bases). Trimming stripped 3 bases from V and 5 bases from J, with 16 bases between. CDR1 LNHNV and CDR2 YYDKDF come from the germline V gene (reference sequence). This CDR3 is 15 amino acids long. This chain's CDR3 is CATSSDGAPKETQYF. In nucleotides, the CDR3 is TGTGCCACCAGCAGTGATGGGGCCCCGAAGGAGACCCAGTACTTC.

The V call is TRBV5-1, the J call TRBJ2-7; 7 nucleotides line up with TRBD1. CDR3 length equals 13 residues. Germline values: CDR1 SGHRS, CDR2 YFSETQ. Trimming took 3 bases from V and 6 from J; bases not matched to a gene: 6. The CDR3 sequence is CASSSSGGSEQYF. The CDR3 nucleotides are TGCGCCAGCAGCTCATCAGGGGGATCCGAGCAGTACTTC.

Comments on this clone: The CDR3 carries no conserved terminal phenylalanine or tryptophan, so it likely arises from a read error. It is unclear where the CDR3 begins or ends on the DNA, so no DNA is shown, and the CDR3 is as TCRdb lists it. This rearrangement joins TRBV13 to TRBJ2-7; the table names TRBD1, a call not compared with the DNA. CDR1 is PRHDT and CDR2 is FYEKMQ in the germline V gene (reference sequence). The CDR3 length is 16 residues, termini included. The CDR3 spells CASTIPRGPEAEPIGS.

Concerning this clone itself: A junction end diverges from the germline sequence, so it may reflect a read error. CDR3 bases: TGCGCCAGCGGTGAGAGCGGGGGGGCCCACGAGCAGTACTTC. Translated: CASGESGGAHEQYF. The rearrangement joins TRBV10-2 to TRBJ2-7, with 10 bases lining up with TRBD2. This CDR3 spans 14 amino acids. Per germline, CDR1 WSHSY and CDR2 SAAADI.